This T cell receptor beta chain was observed in a study of blood T cell repertoires in COVID-19. Generated by immunoSEQ multiplex PCR, the TCRdb table keeps only in-frame clones and is missing some. This table holds about 97,000 clones, about 90% found once. The V gene lost 1 base and the J gene lost 0 bases, with 9 bases spanning the gap. This CDR3 has 16 amino acids. The germline V gene has CDR1 MGHRA and CDR2 YSYEKL. The TCR comes from a woman aged 45 to 65 with COVID-19, enrolled during active disease. The chain has TRBV4-1 and TRBJ2-2; perhaps TRBD2 as D (6 bases). The sample taken for sequencing was peripheral blood. Written as DNA, the CDR3 is TGCGCCAGCAGCCAAGTTCGCGGGGCGAACACCGGGGAGCTGTTTTTT. This sequence encodes CASSQVRGANTGELFF.